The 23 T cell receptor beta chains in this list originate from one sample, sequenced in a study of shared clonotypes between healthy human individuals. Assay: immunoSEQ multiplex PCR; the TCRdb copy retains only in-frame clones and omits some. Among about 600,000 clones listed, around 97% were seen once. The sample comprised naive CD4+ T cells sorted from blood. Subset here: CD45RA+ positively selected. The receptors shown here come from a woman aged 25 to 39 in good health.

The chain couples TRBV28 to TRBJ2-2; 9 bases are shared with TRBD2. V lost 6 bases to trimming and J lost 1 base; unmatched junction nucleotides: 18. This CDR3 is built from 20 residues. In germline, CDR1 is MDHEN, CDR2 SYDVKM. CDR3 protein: CASSPPGSGRFPRNTGELFF. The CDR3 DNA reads TGTGCCAGCAGCCCCCCCGGGAGCGGGAGGTTTCCTAGGAACACCGGGGAGCTGTTTTTT.

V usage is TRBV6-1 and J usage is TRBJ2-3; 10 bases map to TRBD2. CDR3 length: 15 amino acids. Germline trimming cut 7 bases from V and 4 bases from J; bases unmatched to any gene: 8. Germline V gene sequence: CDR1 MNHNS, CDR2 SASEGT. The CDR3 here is CASNPPSGRADTQYF. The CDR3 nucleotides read TGTGCCAGCAATCCCCCTAGCGGGAGAGCAGATACGCAGTATTTT.

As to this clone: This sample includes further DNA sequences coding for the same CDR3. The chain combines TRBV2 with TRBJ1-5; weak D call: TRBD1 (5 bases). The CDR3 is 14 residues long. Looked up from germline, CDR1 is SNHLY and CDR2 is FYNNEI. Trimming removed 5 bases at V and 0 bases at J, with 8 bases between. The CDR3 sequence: CASSQGISNQPQHF. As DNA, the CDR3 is TGTGCCAGCAGTCAGGGAATTAGCAATCAGCCCCAGCATTTT.

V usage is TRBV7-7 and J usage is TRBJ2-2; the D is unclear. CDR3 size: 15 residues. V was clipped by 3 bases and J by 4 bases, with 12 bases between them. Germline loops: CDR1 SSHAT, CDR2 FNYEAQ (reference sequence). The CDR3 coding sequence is TGTGCCAGCAGCTTTGGCGGTCCGCGCACCGGGGAGCTGTTTTTT. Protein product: CASSFGGPRTGELFF.

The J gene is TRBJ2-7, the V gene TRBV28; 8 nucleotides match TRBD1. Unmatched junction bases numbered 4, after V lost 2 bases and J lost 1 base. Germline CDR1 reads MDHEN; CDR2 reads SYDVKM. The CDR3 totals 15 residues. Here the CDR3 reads CASSLGTGASYEQYF. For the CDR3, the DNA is TGTGCCAGCAGTTTAGGGACAGGCGCATCCTACGAGCAGTACTTC.

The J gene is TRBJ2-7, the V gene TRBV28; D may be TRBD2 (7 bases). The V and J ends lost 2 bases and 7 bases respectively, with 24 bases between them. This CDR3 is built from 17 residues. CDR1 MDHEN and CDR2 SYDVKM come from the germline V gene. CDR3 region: CASSLDGPGASGGEQYF. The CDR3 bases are TGTGCCAGCAGTTTAGACGGCCCAGGGGCCTCGGGGGGTGAGCAGTACTTC.

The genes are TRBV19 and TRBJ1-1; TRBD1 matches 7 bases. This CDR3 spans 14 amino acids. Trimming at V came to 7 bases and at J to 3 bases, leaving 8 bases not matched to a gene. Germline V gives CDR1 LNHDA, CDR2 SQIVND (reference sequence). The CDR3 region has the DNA TGTGCCAGTAAATCAGGGGGAGTATACACTGAAGCTTTCTTT. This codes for CASKSGGVYTEAFF. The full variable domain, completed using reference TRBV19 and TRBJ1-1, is DGGITQSPKYLFRKEGQNVTLSCEQNLNHDAMYWYRQDPGQGLRLIYYSQIVNDFQKGDIAEGYSVSREKKESFPLTVTSAQKNPTAFYLCASKSGGVYTEAFFGQGTRLTVV.

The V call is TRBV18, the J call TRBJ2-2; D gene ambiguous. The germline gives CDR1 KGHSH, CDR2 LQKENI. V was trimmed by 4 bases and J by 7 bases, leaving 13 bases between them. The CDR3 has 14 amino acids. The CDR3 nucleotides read TGTGCCAGCTCACGACGTTCACCTAACGGGGAGCTGTTTTTT. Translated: CASSRRSPNGELFF.

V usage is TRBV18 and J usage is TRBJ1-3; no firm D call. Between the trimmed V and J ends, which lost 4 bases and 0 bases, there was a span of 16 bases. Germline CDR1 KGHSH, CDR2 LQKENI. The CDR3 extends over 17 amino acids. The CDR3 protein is CASSLTTVKDSGNTIYF. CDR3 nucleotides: TGTGCCAGCTCACTCACCACCGTGAAGGACTCTGGAAACACCATATATTTT.

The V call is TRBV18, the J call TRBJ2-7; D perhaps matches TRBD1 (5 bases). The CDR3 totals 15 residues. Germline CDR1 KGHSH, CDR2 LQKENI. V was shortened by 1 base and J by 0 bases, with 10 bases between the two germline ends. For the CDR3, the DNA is TGTGCCAGCTCACCACAGGAGACAGCCTCCTACGAGCAGTACTTC. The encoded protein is CASSPQETASYEQYF.

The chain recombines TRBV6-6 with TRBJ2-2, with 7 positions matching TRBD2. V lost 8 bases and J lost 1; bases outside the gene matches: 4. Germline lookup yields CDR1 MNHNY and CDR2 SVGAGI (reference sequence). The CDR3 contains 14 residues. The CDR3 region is CASQAGENTGELFF. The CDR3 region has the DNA TGTGCCAGCCAGGCGGGAGAGAACACCGGGGAGCTGTTTTTT.

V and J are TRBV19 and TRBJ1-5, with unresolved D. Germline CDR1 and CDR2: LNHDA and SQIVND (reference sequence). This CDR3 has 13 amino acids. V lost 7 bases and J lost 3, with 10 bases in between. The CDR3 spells CASTPRVNQPQHF. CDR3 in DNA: TGTGCCAGTACCCCCCGAGTCAATCAGCCCCAGCATTTT.

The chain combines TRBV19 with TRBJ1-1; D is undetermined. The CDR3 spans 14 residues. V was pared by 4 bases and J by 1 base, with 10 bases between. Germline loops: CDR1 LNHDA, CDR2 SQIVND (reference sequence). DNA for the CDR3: TGTGCCAGTAGTAGGGTACACACGAACACTGAAGCTTTCTTT. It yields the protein CASSRVHTNTEAFF.

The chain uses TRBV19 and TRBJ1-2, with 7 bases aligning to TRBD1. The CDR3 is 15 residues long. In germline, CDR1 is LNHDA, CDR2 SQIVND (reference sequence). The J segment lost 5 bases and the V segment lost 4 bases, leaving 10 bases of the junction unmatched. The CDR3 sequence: CASSNPGQSYYGYTF. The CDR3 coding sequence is TGTGCCAGTAGTAACCCGGGACAGAGTTATTATGGCTACACCTTC. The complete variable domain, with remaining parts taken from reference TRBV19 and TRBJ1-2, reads DGGITQSPKYLFRKEGQNVTLSCEQNLNHDAMYWYRQDPGQGLRLIYYSQIVNDFQKGDIAEGYSVSREKKESFPLTVTSAQKNPTAFYLCASSNPGQSYYGYTFGSGTRLTVV.

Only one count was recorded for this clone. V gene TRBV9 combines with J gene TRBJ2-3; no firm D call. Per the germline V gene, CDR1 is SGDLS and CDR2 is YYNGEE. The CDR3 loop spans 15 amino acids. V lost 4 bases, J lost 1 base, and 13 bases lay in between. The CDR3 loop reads CASSFRRGGTDTQYF. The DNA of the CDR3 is TGTGCCAGCAGCTTCCGACGTGGGGGCACAGATACGCAGTATTTT. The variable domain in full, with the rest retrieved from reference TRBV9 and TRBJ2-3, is DSGVTQTPKHLITATGQRVTLRCSPRSGDLSVYWYQQSLDQGLQFLIQYYNGEERAKGNILERFSAQQFPDLHSELNLSSLELGDSALYFCASSFRRGGTDTQYFGPGTRLTVL.

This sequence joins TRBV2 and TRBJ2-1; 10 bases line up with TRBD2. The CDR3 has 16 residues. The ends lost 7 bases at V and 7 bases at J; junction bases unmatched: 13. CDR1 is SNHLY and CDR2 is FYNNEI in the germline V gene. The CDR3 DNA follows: TGTGCCAGCAAGGACACGGTTTCTAGCGGGAGTAATGAGCAGTTCTTC. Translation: CASKDTVSSGSNEQFF.

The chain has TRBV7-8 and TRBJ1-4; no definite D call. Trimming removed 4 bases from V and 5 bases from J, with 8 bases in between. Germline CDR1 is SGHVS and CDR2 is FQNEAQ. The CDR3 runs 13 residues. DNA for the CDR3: TGTGCCAGCAGCTCCTTGGGAAATGAAAAACTGTTTTTT. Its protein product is CASSSLGNEKLFF.

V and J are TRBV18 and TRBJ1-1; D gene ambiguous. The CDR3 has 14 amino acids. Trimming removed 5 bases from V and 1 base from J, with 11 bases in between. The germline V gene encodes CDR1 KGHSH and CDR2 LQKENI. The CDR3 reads CASSATEGNTEAFF. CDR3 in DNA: TGTGCCAGCTCAGCTACTGAGGGGAACACTGAAGCTTTCTTT.

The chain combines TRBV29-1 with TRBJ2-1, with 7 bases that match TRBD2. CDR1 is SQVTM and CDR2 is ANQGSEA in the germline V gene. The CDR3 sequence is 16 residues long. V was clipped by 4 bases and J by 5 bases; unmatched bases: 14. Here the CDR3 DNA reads TGCAGCGTTGCGGGTCGTGGCGGGAGTAATGACAATGAGCAGTTCTTC. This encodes CSVAGRGGSNDNEQFF.

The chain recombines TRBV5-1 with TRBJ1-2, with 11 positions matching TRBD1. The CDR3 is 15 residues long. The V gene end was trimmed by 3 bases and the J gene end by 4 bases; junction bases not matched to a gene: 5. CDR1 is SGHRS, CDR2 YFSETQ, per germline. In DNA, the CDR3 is TGCGCCAGCAGCTCGAGGACAGGGGGCGCCTATGGCTACACCTTC. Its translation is CASSSRTGGAYGYTF.

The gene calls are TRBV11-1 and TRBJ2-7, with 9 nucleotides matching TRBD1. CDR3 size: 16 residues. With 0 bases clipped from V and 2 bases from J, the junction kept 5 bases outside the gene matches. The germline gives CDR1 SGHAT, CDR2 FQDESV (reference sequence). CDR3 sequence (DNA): TGTGCCAGCAGCTTAGCGAGGACAGGGGAGCCCTACGAGCAGTACTTC. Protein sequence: CASSLARTGEPYEQYF.

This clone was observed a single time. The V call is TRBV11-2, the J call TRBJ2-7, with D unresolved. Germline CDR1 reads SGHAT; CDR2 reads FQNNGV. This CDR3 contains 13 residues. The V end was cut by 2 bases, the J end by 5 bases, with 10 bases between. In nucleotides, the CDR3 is TGTGCCAGCAGCTTAAACCATTTCGACGAGCAGTACTTC. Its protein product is CASSLNHFDEQYF.

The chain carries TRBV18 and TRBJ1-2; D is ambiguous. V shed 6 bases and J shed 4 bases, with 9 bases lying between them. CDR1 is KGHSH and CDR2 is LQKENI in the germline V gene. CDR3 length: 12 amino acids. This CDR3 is CASSRPAYGYTF. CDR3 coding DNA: TGTGCCAGCTCCAGGCCCGCCTATGGCTACACCTTC.